This T cell receptor (beta chain) stems from a study of cytomegalovirus exposure and HLA in healthy donors. Points from the study as a whole: Segments of the TCR beta V type were, in most cases, productive about 87% or about 30% of the time in an earlier analysis. Relative to the 666-donor mean, N-insertions were reportedly fewer in an Asian-associated ancestry cluster in a later analysis. Whilst most TCR sequences proved rare, a subset of public TCRs occurred across many donors. Specific recognition of CMV antigens was confirmed in vitro for a few chains (all CMV-associated).

A word on this clone: The antigen remains unidentified.

PCR primers comprised 60 Vbeta and 13 Jbeta primers. Generated by immunoSEQ multiplex PCR, the TCRdb table keeps only in-frame clones and is missing some. In the table there are about 240,000 clones, 80% to 85% of which are singletons. Looked up from germline, CDR1 is SSHAT and CDR2 is FNYEAQ (reference sequence). This CDR3 has 13 amino acids. The ends were cut back, 1 base at V and 4 bases at J, with 7 bases in the middle. The specimen sequenced was PBMCs. V is TRBV7-7 and J is TRBJ1-1; the D gene is possibly TRBD1 (5 bases). The receptor was derived from a woman aged 55-69 years in good health and CMV-seropositive. The CDR3 coding sequence is TGTGCCAGCAGCTTAGACAGGTCCACTGAAGCTTTCTTT. This gives the protein CASSLDRSTEAFF. The full variable domain, with the rest looked up from reference TRBV7-7 and TRBJ1-1, is GAGVSQSPRYKVTKRGQDVTLRCDPISSHATLYWYQQALGQGPEFLTYFNYEAQPDKSGLPSDRFSAERPEGSISTLTIQRTEQRDSAMYRCASSLDRSTEAFFGQGTRLTVV.